The entry below describes one T cell receptor beta chain. In its sample, this clonotype was seen a few times. Its specific antigen is unknown. No quality values exist for individual bases; no much larger clone is one base distant. This entry is derived from a study of T cells after yellow fever vaccination (dated by TCRdb to about 2019). Background for the entire study: The SMART-Seq v4 Ultra Low Input RNA kit was used to prepare libraries from fractions with low cell numbers. Blood was collected at multiple timepoints before and after primary and secondary immunization, and bulk PBMC replicates and cell subsets were isolated. To follow T-cell clones before and after both primary and booster YFV17D yellow fever vaccination, bulk TCR alpha and beta repertoires underwent longitudinal sequencing. The cohort comprised two healthy male donors, one aged 18 to 30 and one aged 30 to 40 years. Paper-wide results and their limitations: Most clones expanded after primary vaccination (around 96% of CD4 and roughly 90% of CD8) were re-detected after the booster, suggesting that broad memory maintenance occurred. FACS-sorted repertoires could contain abundant contaminating clonotypes from the bulk population, so computational filtering was required. Only a couple of donors were included in the study, so the extent to which the findings can be generalized is limited. The secondary T-cell response was found to be weaker but faster than the primary response, with a peak reached on day 5 rather than on day 15. A small fraction of clonotypes showed up in both the CD4 and CD8 compartments, probably as a result of convergent recombination.

Sequencing was performed on an Illumina NovaSeq 6000. TCR cDNA was made using 5'RACE template switching, a step that added a universal primer site and unique molecular identifiers. cDNA synthesis was primed from both the TCR alpha and TCR beta constant segments. Libraries were amplified in two PCR steps, with sample barcodes and sequencing adapters added in the second step. Sequencing of libraries was performed on Illumina HiSeq 2500 (2x100 bp) or NovaSeq (2x150 bp). On the authors' methods: Demultiplexing of reads and collapsing into UMI consensus sequences were performed with MIGEC, and V(D)J alignment was carried out with MiXCR. Using edgeR on replicate PBMC samples, clonotypes were called vaccine-responding if FDR was below 0.01 and the log2 fold change was above 5 up to day 15. Bulk clonotypes were assigned CD4 or CD8 identity according to which sequenced CD4 or CD8 repertoire held them at higher abundance. TCRdb cleaned the public reads at Q25 with fastp, built clones with MiXCR and kept in-frame beta chains. Every distinct CDR3 protein forms one entry, paired with its most common genes and DNA. TCRdb's processing, not the authors', yielded these V and J calls. Here the sample has approximately 330,000 distinct CDR3 sequences; 4.1% occur a single time. The ten top clones hold 20% to 25% of the sample.

The meaning of the sample's treatment or condition label: live attenuated yellow fever vaccine strain. At each blood-draw timepoint, two biological replicates of bulk PBMCs were obtained. A standard Ficoll-Paque protocol was used to isolate PBMCs from peripheral blood. RNA was extracted with TriZol from bulk PBMCs, CD4 and CD8 fractions, and dextramer-positive and dextramer-negative fractions. Specimen: PBMCs, collected 5 days after the yellow fever booster vaccination. The receptor comes from a man in his late teens or twenties who received the YFV17D yellow fever vaccine.

The base sequence is TGTGCCATCAGTGTAGCGGGGGACTCAGATACGCAGTATTTT. The translation is CAISVAGDSDTQYF. The rearrangement joined TRBV10-3 to TRBJ2-3; the central 9 bases match TRBD2. The CDR3 starts with the cysteine, ends with the phenylalanine, and has 14 residues. Of the read, only the CDR3 DNA is kept; its 42 bases are in frame from base 1. The V end gives up 4 bases and the J end 4 bases, leaving 3 bases in the junction not matched to a gene. CDR1 and CDR2 were assigned from the germline V gene as ENHRY and SYGVKD.